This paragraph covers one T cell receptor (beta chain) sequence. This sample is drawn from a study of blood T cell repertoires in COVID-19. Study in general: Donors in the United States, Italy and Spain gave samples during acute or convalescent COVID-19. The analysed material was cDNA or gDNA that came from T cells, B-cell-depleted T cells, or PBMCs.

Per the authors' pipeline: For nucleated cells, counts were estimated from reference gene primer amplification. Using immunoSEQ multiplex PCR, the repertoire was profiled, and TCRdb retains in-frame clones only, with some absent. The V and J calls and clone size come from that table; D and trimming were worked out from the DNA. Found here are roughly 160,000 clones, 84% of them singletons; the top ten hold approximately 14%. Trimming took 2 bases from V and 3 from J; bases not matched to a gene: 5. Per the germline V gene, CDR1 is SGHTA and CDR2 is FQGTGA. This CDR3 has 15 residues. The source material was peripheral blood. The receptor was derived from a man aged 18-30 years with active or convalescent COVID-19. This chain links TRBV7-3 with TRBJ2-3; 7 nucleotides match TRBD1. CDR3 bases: TGTGCCAGCAGCTTAGGGGGACAGTCTACAGATACGCAGTATTTT. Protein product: CASSLGGQSTDTQYF.